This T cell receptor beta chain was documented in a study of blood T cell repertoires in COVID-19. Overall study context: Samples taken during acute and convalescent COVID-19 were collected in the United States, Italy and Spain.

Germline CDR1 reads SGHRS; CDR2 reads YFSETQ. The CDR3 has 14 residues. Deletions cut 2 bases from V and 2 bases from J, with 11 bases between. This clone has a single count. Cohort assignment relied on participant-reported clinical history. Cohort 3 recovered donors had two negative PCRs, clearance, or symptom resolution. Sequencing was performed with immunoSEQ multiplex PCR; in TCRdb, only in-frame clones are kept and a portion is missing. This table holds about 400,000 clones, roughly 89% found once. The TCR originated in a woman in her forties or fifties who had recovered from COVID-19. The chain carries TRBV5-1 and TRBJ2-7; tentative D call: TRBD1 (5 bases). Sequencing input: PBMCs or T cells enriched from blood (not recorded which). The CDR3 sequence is CASSLDQGTYEQYF. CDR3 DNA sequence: TGCGCCAGCAGCTTAGATCAGGGAACCTACGAGCAGTACTTC.